The entry that follows covers one T cell receptor (beta chain) sequence. Primers included in the PCR were 60 Vbeta and 13 Jbeta primers. Assay used: immunoSEQ multiplex PCR; TCRdb lists only in-frame clones, some missing. The table lists 65,000 to 80,000 clones, around 73% of them singletons. The entry originates in a study of cytomegalovirus exposure and HLA in healthy donors. This CDR3 region has 12 residues. The sample comprised PBMCs. The TCR sequence derives from a woman aged 40 to 49 in good health and CMV-seropositive. The chain joins TRBV21-1 to TRBJ2-1; the DNA was not compared with TRBD1, the D call given in the table. TRBV21-1 is shown as a pseudogene. The CDR3 reads CASSPDRDEQFF. Written as DNA, the CDR3 is TGTGCCAGCAGTCCTGACAGGGATGAGCAGTTCTTC.